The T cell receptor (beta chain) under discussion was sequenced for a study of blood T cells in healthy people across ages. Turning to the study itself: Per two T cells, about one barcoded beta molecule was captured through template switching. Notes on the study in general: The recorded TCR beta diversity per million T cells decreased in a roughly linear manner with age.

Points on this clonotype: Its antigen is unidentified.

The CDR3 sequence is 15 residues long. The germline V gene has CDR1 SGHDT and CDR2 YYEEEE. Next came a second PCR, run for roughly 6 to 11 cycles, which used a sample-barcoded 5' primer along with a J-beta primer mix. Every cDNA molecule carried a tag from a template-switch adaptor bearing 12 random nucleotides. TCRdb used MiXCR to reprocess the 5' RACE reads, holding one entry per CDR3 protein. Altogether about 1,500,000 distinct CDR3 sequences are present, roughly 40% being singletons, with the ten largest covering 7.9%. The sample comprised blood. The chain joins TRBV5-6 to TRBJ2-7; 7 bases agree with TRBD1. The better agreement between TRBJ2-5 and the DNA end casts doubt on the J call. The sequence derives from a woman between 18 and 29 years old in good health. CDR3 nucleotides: TGTGCCAGCAGCTCTCCCGGGACAGTATCAGAGACCCAGTACTTC. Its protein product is CASSSPGTVSETQYF.